This TCR beta chain comes out of a study of T cell repertoires in cytomegalovirus infection. The overall study: Public TCR beta signatures indicated both CMV infection and matching HLA type. Study-wide results and limits: The ex vivo response was dominated by HLA-C-restricted CMV-specific TCR beta clonotypes.

TCRdb reprocessed the reads via MiXCR and lists one record per CDR3 protein. The sample holds roughly 640,000 distinct CDR3 sequences, roughly 26% seen once. This clonotype was seen many times. Its antigen is currently unknown. The CDR3 runs to 13 residues. V shed 3 bases and J shed 2 bases, with 7 bases lying between them. Germline V gene data show CDR1 as LGHNA and CDR2 as YSLEER. The chain carries TRBV4-3 and TRBJ2-5, with D unclear. The origin of this receptor is a human donor in good health (CMV status not recorded). Some clones in this sample may be carry-over from other donors' samples. The sample consisted of CD8+ T cells from PBMCs. The DNA of the CDR3 is TGCGCCAGCAGCCAGAAGACTCAAGAGACCCAGTACTTC. As protein: CASSQKTQETQYF.